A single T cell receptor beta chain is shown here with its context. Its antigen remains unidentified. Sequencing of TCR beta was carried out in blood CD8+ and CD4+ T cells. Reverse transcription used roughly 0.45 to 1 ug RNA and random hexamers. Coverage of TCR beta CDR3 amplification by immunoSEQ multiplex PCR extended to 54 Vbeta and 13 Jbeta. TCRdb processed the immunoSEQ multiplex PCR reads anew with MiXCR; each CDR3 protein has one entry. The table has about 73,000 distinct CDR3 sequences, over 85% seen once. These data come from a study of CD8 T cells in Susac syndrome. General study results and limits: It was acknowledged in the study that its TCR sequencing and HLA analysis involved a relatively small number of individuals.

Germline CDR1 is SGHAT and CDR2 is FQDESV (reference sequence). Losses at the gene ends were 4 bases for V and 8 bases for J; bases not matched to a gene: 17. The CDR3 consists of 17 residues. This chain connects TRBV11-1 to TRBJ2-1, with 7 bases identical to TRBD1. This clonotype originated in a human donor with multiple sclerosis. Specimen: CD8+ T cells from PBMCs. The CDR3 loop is CASSSLQGQGVSDEQFF. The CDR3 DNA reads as TGTGCCAGCAGCTCCTTGCAGGGGCAGGGGGTCTCCGATGAGCAGTTCTTC.